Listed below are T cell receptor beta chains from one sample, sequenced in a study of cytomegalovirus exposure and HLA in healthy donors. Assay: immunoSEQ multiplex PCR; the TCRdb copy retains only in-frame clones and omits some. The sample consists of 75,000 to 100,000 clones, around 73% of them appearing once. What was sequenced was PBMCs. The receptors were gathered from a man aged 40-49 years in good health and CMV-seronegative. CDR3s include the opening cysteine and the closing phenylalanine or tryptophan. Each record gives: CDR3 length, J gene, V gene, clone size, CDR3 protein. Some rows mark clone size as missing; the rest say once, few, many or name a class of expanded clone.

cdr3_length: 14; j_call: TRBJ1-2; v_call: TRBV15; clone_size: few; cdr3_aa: CATSRGGGRYGYTF
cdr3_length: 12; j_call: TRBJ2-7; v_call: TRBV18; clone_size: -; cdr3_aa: CATGGSSYEQYF
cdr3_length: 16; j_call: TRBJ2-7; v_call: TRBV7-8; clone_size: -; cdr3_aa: CASSLNPSASSYEQYF
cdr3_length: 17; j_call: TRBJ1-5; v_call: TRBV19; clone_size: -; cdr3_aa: CASSMLGTGGNSQPQHF
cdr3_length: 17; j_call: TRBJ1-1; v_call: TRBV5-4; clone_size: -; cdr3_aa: CASSSGQGTSDNTEAFF
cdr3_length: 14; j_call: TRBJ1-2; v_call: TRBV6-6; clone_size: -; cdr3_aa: CASTPSGSTGGYTF
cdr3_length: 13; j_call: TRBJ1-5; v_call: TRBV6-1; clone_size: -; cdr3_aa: CASSEERDQPQHF
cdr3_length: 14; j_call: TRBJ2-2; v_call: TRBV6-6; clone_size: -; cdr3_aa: CASSSDGLTGELFF
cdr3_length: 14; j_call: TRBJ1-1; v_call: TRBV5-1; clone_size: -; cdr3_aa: CASTSDRTNTEAFF
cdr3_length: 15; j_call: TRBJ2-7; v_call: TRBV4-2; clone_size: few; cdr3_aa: CASSQVGTRAYEQYF
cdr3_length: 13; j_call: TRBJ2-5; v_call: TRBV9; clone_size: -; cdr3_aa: CASSVGLVGTQYF
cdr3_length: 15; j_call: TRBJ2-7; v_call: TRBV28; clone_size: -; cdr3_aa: CASTIGTSGVYEQYF
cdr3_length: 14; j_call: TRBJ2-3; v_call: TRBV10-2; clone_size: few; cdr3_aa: CASSDTRGTDTQYF
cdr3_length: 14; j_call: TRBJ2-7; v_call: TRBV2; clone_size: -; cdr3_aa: CAILETSGRYEQYF
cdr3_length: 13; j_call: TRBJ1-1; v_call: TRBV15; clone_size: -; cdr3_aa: CATSSSMNTEAFF
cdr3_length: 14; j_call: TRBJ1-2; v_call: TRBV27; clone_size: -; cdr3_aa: CASRVTGGNYGYTF
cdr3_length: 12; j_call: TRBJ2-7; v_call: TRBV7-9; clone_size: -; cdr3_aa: CASSTGTSGLFF
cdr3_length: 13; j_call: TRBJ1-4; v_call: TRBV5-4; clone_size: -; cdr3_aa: CASSSGHNEKLFF
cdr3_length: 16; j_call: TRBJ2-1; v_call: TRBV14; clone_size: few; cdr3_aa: CASSHPGTSPYNEQFF
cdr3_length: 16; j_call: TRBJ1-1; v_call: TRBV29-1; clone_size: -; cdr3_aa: CSVDNSRAREDTEAFF
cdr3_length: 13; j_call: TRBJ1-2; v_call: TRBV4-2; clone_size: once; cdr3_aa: CASSQEPRTSYTF
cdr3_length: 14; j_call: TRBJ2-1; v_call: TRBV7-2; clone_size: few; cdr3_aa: CASSPRWNYNEQFF
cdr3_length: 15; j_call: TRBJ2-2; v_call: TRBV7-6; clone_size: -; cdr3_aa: CASSWTGYGTGELFF
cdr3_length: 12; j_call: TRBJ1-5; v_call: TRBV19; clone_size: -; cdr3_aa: CASSLHGLPQHF
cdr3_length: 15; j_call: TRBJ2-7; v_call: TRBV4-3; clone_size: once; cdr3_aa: CASSQEEGGTGGLYF
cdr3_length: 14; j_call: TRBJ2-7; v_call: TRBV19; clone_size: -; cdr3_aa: CASSLGQGANEQYF